Shown below are 18 T cell receptor beta chains from a single sample sequenced in a study of blood T cells in healthy people across ages. Then a second PCR, running roughly 7 to 11 cycles, was carried out with a sample-barcoded 5' primer and a J-beta primer mix. One entry per CDR3 protein results from TCRdb running MiXCR on the 5' RACE reads. The sample lists over 500,000 distinct CDR3 sequences; over 25% were seen once. These data were also filed under a second study, of T cells of mothers and their children.

Sequencing was carried out using blood. Receptors originate from a boy aged 2 to 10 in good health.

CDR3 amino acids: CSARDPTVNTEAFF. CDR3 bases: TGCAGTGCTAGAGATCCCACGGTGAACACTGAAGCTTTCTTT. The V call is TRBV20-1, the J call TRBJ1-1, with no clear D. The V gene lost 0 bases and the J gene lost 0 bases, with 8 bases spanning the gap. Germline CDR1 reads DFQATT; CDR2 reads SNEGSKA (reference sequence). The CDR3 totals 14 residues.

The genes are TRBV9 and TRBJ2-1; 9 bases agree with TRBD2. The DNA end lines up better with TRBJ2-5; the J call may be wrong. CDR3 length: 15 residues. CDR1 and CDR2 from the germline V gene are SGDLS and YYNGEE. CDR3 sequence: CASSVVDSGRETQYF. CDR3 coding DNA: TGTGCCAGCAGCGTAGTGGATAGCGGGAGAGAGACCCAGTACTTC.

This chain connects TRBV4-2 to TRBJ2-2; D may correspond to TRBD1 or TRBD2 (6 bases each). Per the germline V gene, CDR1 is LGHNA and CDR2 is YNFKEQ. This CDR3 spans 16 amino acids. Trimming stripped 1 base from V and 7 bases from J, with 16 bases between. This CDR3 reads CASSQVGWGADGELFF. CDR3 bases: TGTGCCAGCAGCCAAGTTGGATGGGGGGCCGACGGGGAGCTGTTTTTT.

The gene calls are TRBV7-9 and TRBJ2-1; 9 bases are a match to TRBD2. This CDR3 contains 18 residues. The V and J ends lost 4 bases and 0 bases, in that order; junction bases with no gene match: 10. Germline assignment: CDR1 SEHNR and CDR2 FQNEAQ (reference sequence). DNA of the CDR3: TGTGCCAGCAGCTCGGGACTAGCCGCGATCGGCTCCTACAATGAGCAGTTCTTC. It is translated as CASSSGLAAIGSYNEQFF. Based on the CDR3 plus reference TRBV7-9 and TRBJ2-1, the full variable domain is DTGVSQNPRHKITKRGQNVTFRCDPISEHNRLYWYRQTLGQGPEFLTYFQNEAQLEKSRLLSDRFSAERPKGSFSTLEIQRTEQGDSAMYLCASSSGLAAIGSYNEQFFGPGTRLTVL.

The chain recombines TRBV5-1 with TRBJ1-2; D possibly corresponds to TRBD1 (5 bases). Trimming took off 4 bases at V and 8 bases at J, with 15 bases between the two ends. Per germline, CDR1 SGHRS and CDR2 YFSETQ. The CDR3 runs to 13 residues. CDR3: CASSPGTAQGYTF. The CDR3 DNA reads as TGCGCCAGCAGCCCCGGGACCGCCCAAGGCTACACCTTC.

This clonotype was seen only a few times. The chain combines TRBV9 with TRBJ1-2, with D perhaps TRBD1 (6 bases). There are 13 residues in the CDR3. V dropped 0 bases and J dropped 6 bases, with 9 bases sitting between them. From germline, CDR1 is SGDLS and CDR2 YYNGEE. The CDR3 sequence: CASSVGSGDGYTF. In DNA form, the CDR3 reads TGTGCCAGCAGCGTAGGTTCAGGGGATGGCTACACCTTC.

This clonotype was recorded only once. The genes are TRBV5-5 and TRBJ1-5, with D possibly TRBD1 on 6 matching bases. This CDR3 has 16 residues. The germline V gene has CDR1 SGHKS and CDR2 YYEKEE (reference sequence). Trimming removed 2 bases from V and 5 bases from J, with 17 bases in between. CDR3 protein: CASSLTGSRLYQPQHF. CDR3 in DNA: TGTGCCAGCAGCTTAACAGGGTCTCGCTTATATCAGCCCCAGCATTTT.

This chain joins TRBV20-1 and TRBJ2-2, with 13 bases lining up with TRBD2. The CDR3 has 15 residues. The germline CDR1 and CDR2 sequences are DFQATT and SNEGSKA (reference sequence). J was trimmed by 8 bases and V by 2 bases; bases with no gene match: 5. The CDR3 region is CSARSGTSGVGELFF. CDR3 bases: TGCAGTGCTAGATCGGGGACTAGCGGGGTTGGGGAGCTGTTTTTT.

This chain connects TRBV7-9 to TRBJ2-7; possibly TRBD1 for D (6 bases). Deletions cut 5 bases from V and 3 bases from J, with 11 bases between. The CDR3 sequence is 13 residues long. The germline V gene has CDR1 SEHNR and CDR2 FQNEAQ (reference sequence). CDR3 nucleotide sequence: TGTGCCAGCAGCCGCGCGGACAGCTACGAGCAGTACTTC. It specifies CASSRADSYEQYF.

This chain links TRBV3-1 with TRBJ1-2; D may be TRBD1 (5 bases). The CDR3 extends over 13 amino acids. With 4 bases removed from V and 6 bases from J, the gap between germline ends came to 12 bases. Germline CDR1 LGHDT, CDR2 YNNKEL (reference sequence). CDR3 in DNA: TGTGCCAGCAGCCTCCACTCGGGGGATGGCTACACCTTC. Amino acid sequence: CASSLHSGDGYTF. Full variable domain (rest looked up from reference TRBV3-1 and TRBJ1-2): DTAVSQTPKYLVTQMGNDKSIKCEQNLGHDTMYWYKQDSKKFLKIMFSYNNKELIINETVPNRFSPKSPDKAHLNLHINSLELGDSAVYFCASSLHSGDGYTFGSGTRLTVV.

This clonotype was picked up one time. The rearrangement links TRBV4-1 to TRBJ2-2; D is uncertain. The CDR3 runs to 14 residues. V dropped 0 bases and J dropped 7 bases, with 9 bases sitting between them. Germline loops: CDR1 MGHRA, CDR2 YSYEKL. CDR3 DNA sequence: TGCGCCAGCAGCCAAGACCAGTTGGGCGGGGAGCTGTTTTTT. This sequence encodes CASSQDQLGGELFF.

CDR3 nucleotides: TGTGCCAGCAGCTCCCGGGACAGGGCTGAAAAACTGTTTTTT. Protein: CASSSRDRAEKLFF. J is TRBJ1-4 and V is TRBV13, with 9 bases identical to TRBD1. The germline gives CDR1 PRHDT, CDR2 FYEKMQ (reference sequence). The CDR3 totals 14 residues. V lost 4 bases, J lost 7 bases, and 4 bases stayed unmatched.

The V call is TRBV28, the J call TRBJ2-3; 14 bases align to TRBD2. Germline CDR1 and CDR2: MDHEN and SYDVKM. Germline trimming cut 3 bases from V and 1 base from J; bases unmatched to any gene: 9. The CDR3 contains 19 residues. In DNA form, the CDR3 reads TGTGCCAGCAGTTTGGCGGGACTAGCGGGGGAAGGTGGCACAGATACGCAGTATTTT. Protein: CASSLAGLAGEGGTDTQYF.

The V and J genes are TRBV12-3 or TRBV12-4 and TRBJ1-6; D gene unclear. This CDR3 is built from 13 residues. V gave up 3 bases and J gave up 10 bases, with 10 bases separating them. The CDR3 coding sequence is TGTGCCAGCAGTTTTGGGGAGCCATCACCCCTCCACTTT. Its translation is CASSFGEPSPLHF.

The table lists this clonotype with a few counts. This sequence joins TRBV20-1 and TRBJ2-5, with D possibly matching TRBD2 (5 bases). The V gene's germline CDR1 is DFQATT and CDR2 SNEGSKA (reference sequence). The CDR3 covers 12 residues. Trimming left V 3 bases short and J 9 bases short, with 14 bases between. The CDR3 nucleotides are TGCAGTGCTAGTAGAACTAGTCCGGCCCAGTACTTC. Its translation: CSASRTSPAQYF.

A few counts support this clonotype. The chain couples TRBV30 to TRBJ2-5; TRBD2 matches at 8 bases. Looked up from germline, CDR1 is GTSNPN and CDR2 is SVGIG (reference sequence). V lost 7 bases to trimming and J lost 2 bases; unmatched junction nucleotides: 9. The CDR3 extends over 14 amino acids. CDR3 amino acids: CASGQERGQETQYF. CDR3 DNA: TGTGCCTCCGGGCAGGAGCGGGGGCAAGAGACCCAGTACTTC. The entire variable domain, with the rest obtained from reference TRBV30 and TRBJ2-5, is as follows: SQTIHQWPATLVQPVGSPLSLECTVEGTSNPNLYWYRQAAGRGLQLLFYSVGIGQISSEVPQNLSASRPQDRQFILSSKKLLLSDSGFYLCASGQERGQETQYFGPGTRLLVL.

Note on this clonotype: Being one base from a much bigger clone, this may be a read error. The V call is TRBV11-2, the J call TRBJ1-4; D remains unclear. The CDR3 runs to 16 residues. V lost 0 bases, J lost 4 bases, and 12 bases lay in between. Germline V lookup: CDR1 SGHAT, CDR2 FQNNGV. CDR3 nucleotide sequence: TGTGCCAGCAGCTTAGATCGTGGACGAATTAATGAAAAACTGTTTTTT. Its translation is CASSLDRGRINEKLFF.

The gene calls are TRBV7-8 and TRBJ2-5, with 10 nucleotides matching TRBD2. The J call may be faulty, since TRBJ2-1 better matches the DNA end. Per germline, CDR1 SGHVS and CDR2 FQNEAQ. The CDR3 consists of 15 residues. The chain's CDR3 is CASSLIAGGSNEQFF. Here the CDR3 DNA reads TGTGCCAGCAGCTTAATAGCGGGGGGCTCCAATGAGCAGTTCTTC.